These T cell receptor beta chains were read from a single sample in a study of cytomegalovirus exposure and HLA in healthy donors. Assay: immunoSEQ multiplex PCR; the TCRdb copy retains only in-frame clones and omits some. This sample has 200,000 or so clones, with 90% to 95% found just once. The sequenced sample consisted of PBMCs. The source is a woman aged 18-35 years in good health and CMV-seronegative. Each CDR3 is given with its conserved first and last residue. Fields, in order: V gene, J gene, D gene, CDR3 protein. A D gene is named only where the DNA matches it firmly.

TRBV7-2	TRBJ2-7	.	CASSPKEGRGGYDEQYF
TRBV28	TRBJ1-2	.	CAERGGYGYTF
TRBV7-2	TRBJ2-1	TRBD1	CASSLGPGQGSNEQFF
TRBV19	TRBJ2-7	TRBD1	CASRGQGAHEQYF
TRBV5-8	TRBJ1-2	.	CASSLGIYQGTLGYTF
TRBV20-1	TRBJ1-1	.	CSARVVGEAFF
TRBV2	TRBJ1-1	TRBD1	CASSRQGEMNTEAFF
TRBV10-1	TRBJ2-2	.	CASSGGSMVNTGELFF
TRBV15	TRBJ2-3	.	CATSRSIAGGGETDTQYF
TRBV2	TRBJ2-2	TRBD1	CASRPGTGWKGELFF
TRBV5-1	TRBJ2-7	TRBD2	CASSLERLAGERSYEQYF
TRBV6-5	TRBJ2-7	TRBD1	CASRWDRANEQYF
TRBV10-1	TRBJ1-2	TRBD1	CASSRDRGYGYTF
TRBV5-4	TRBJ2-7	TRBD2	CASSFWSSGTHEQYF
TRBV5-4	TRBJ2-1	TRBD2	CASSWTSGKDNEQFF
TRBV25-1	TRBJ1-1	TRBD1	CARSMGDRGAFF
TRBV12-5	TRBJ1-1	TRBD1	CASGLVQLGQGDSEAFF
TRBV29-1	TRBJ2-2	.	CSVDPPGTGELFF
TRBV30	TRBJ2-3	TRBD2	CAWSAEAGADTQYF
TRBV11-2	TRBJ1-2	TRBD1	CASSARDRRDYGYTF
TRBV27	TRBJ1-1	.	CASSLFAGQTEAFF
TRBV10-1	TRBJ2-3	TRBD1	CASQGGTDTQYF
TRBV5-1	TRBJ1-1	.	CASSLDRVITEAFF
TRBV7-2	TRBJ1-2	.	CASSLLTGPYGYTF
TRBV30	TRBJ2-4	TRBD1	CAWTSQGSGNIQYF
TRBV6-1	TRBJ2-1	TRBD2	CASTWAGGSREQFF
TRBV13	TRBJ2-1	TRBD2	CASTFRTSRYEQFF